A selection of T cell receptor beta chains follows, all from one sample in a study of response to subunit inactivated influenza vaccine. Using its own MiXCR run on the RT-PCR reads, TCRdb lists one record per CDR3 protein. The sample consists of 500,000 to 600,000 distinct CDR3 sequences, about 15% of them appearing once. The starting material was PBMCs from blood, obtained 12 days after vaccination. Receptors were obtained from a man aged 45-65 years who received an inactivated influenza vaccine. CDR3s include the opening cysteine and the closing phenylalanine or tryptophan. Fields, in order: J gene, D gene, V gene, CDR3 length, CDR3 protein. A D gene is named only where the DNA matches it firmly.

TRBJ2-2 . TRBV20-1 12 CSARTGGWELFF
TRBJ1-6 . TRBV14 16 CASSQRQGSYNSPLHF
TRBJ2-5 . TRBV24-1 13 CATSERDPRPQYF
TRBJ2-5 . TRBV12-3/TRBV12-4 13 CASSRGAMETQYF
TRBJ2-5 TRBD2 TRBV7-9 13 CASSQRGLETQYF
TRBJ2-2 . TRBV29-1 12 CSVEEDSGELFF
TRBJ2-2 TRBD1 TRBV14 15 CASSQPTGSTGELFF
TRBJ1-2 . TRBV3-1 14 CASSQSIIRYGYTF
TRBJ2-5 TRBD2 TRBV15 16 CATSMGLAGIQETQYF
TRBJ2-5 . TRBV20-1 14 CSAIYFSTGETQYF
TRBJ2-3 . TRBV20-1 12 CSAHDHRDTQYF
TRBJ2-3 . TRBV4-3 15 CASSQDHDATDTQYF
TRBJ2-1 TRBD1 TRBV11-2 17 CASSLRQTGRSYNEQFF
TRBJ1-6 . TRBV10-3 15 CAISEVAKVNSPLHF
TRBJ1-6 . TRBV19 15 CASSATGSYNSPLHF
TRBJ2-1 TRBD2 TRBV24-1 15 CATSDTSGVDNEQFF
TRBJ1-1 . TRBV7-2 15 CASSATTTQPTEAFF
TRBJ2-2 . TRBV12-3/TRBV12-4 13 CASTAVNTGELFF
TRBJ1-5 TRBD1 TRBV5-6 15 CASSLGTGSNQPQHF
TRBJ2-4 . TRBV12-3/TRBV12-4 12 CASSLQEYIQYF
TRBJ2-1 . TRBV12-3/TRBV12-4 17 CASSLGARNSIYNEQFF
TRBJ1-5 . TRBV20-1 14 CSARALRGNQPQHF
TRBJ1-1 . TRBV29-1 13 CSVLGIMNTEAFF
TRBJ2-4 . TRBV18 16 CASSPDRTIAKNIQYF
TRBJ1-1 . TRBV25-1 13 CASSVNSFTEAFF
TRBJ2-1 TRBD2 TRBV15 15 CATSRDGASGSEQFF
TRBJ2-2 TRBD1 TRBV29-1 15 CSVGRRTGLSGELFF
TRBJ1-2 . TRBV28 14 CASGTGDRIRGYTF
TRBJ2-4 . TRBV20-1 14 CSARDIRAKNIQYF
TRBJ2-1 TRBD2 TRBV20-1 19 CSASGLAGGSIGDYNEQFF
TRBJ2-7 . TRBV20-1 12 CSTGGQSYEQYF
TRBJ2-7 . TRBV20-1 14 CSASPDLKPFEQYF
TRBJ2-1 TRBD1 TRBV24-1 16 CATSDLWDRGPREQFF
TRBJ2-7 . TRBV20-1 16 CSARDFRGGSSYEQYF
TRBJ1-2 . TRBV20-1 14 CSARVWGEGYGYTF
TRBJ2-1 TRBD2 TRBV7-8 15 CASSLQAGIYNEQFF
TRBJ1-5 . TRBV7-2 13 CASSPHTDQPQHF
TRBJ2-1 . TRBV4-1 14 CASRDERGRDEQFF
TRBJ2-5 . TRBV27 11 CASSLGRIQYF
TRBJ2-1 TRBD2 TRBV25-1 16 CASSDLTSGIYNEQFF
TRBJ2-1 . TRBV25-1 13 CASSAGRGNEQFF